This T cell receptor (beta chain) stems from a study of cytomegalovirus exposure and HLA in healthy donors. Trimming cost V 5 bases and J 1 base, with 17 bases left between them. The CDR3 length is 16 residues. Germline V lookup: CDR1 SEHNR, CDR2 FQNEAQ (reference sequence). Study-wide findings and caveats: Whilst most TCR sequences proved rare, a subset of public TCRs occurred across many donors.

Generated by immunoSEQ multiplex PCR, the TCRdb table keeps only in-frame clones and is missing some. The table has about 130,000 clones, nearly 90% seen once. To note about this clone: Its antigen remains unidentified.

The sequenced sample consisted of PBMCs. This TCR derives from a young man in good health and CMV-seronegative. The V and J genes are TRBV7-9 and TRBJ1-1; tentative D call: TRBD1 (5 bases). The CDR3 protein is CASSPDLRRGNTEAFF. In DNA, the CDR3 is TGTGCCAGCAGCCCCGATTTGCGTAGGGGGAACACTGAAGCTTTCTTT.